Listed here is a single T cell receptor beta chain. Its antigen is currently unknown. These data come from a study of beta chain features in type 1 diabetes. Turning to the study itself: Healthy donors and patients had similar age, gender and cell yields. Study observations and caveats: The study found fewer insertions and more deletions at VDJ junctions in type 1 diabetes patients. All four CD4+ subsets of Type 1 diabetes patients contained TCRB CDR3s that were moderately but significantly shorter.

Expressed TCRB transcripts were sequenced because the isolated RNA had all been reverse transcribed beforehand. Read totals for stem cell-like memory T cell samples averaged around 1 million. Method: immunoSEQ multiplex PCR; TCRdb's copy keeps in-frame clones and lacks some. The sample contains around 14,000 clones, about two thirds of which appear only once. Germline CDR1 and CDR2: SGHRS and YFSETQ. The CDR3 length is 14 residues. Deletions cut 0 bases from V and 7 bases from J, with 13 bases between. Sequences were obtained from stem cell memory CD4+ T cells from blood. The clonotype originates from a woman aged 18-29 years with type 1 diabetes. J is TRBJ1-2 and V is TRBV5-1; no firm D call. The chain's CDR3 is CASSLGLSGSGYTF. CDR3 in DNA: TGCGCCAGCAGCTTGGGTCTTTCAGGCTCTGGCTACACCTTC.